This T cell receptor beta chain appears in the sequencing data of a study of OX40 agonist ivuxolimab in advanced cancers. Study-level information: One hepatocellular carcinoma and a couple of cutaneous melanoma patients partially responded.

This CDR3 has 12 amino acids. Germline V gene sequence: CDR1 GTSNPN, CDR2 SVGIG (reference sequence). J gave up 8 bases and V 2 bases, and 4 bases lay outside the gene matches. TCRdb's copy holds only in-frame clones and misses some; the assay was immunoSEQ multiplex PCR. The sample shows about 78,000 clones, 92% of them seen only once. Note on this clone: Antigen unknown.

Whole-study results and caveats: In the 0.1 to 3.0 mg/kg range, CD4+ and CD8+ blood T cells had expanded clonally by week 6. Antigen specificity was not determined for the expanded peripheral T cells.

This chain links TRBV30 with TRBJ1-1; 8 bases are shared with TRBD1. The clonotype comes from an adult with an advanced solid tumor such as melanoma, head and neck, liver or kidney cancer. The source material was CD4+ or CD8+ T cells sorted from blood, sampled in a trial of the OX40 agonist ivuxolimab. The CDR3 sequence is CAWSRGQGEAFF. CDR3 DNA: TGTGCCTGGAGTCGCGGACAGGGCGAAGCTTTCTTT.